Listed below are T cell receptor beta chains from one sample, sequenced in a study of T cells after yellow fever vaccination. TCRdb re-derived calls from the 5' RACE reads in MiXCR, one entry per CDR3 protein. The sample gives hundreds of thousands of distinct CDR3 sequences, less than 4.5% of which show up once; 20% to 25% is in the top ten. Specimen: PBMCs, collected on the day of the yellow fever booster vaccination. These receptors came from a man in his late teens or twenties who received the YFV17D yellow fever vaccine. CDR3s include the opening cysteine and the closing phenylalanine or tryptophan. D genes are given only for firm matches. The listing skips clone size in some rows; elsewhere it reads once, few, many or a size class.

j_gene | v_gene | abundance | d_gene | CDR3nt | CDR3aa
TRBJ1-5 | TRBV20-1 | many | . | TGCAGTGCTAGAGATCTAGGGGGCAATCAGCCCCAGCATTTT | CSARDLGGNQPQHF
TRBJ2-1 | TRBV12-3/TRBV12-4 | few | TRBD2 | TGTGCCAGCAGATACGGGACTAGCGGAAATGAGCAGTTCTTC | CASRYGTSGNEQFF
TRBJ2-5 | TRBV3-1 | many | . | TGTGCCAGCAGCCAAGATCTGGCCTCCTGGGCGCCCCAGTACTTC | CASSQDLASWAPQYF
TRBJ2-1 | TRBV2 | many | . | TGTGCCAGTTTGACGTCTGGCGGCCATGAGCAGTTCTTC | CASLTSGGHEQFF
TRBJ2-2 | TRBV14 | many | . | TGTGCCAGCAGCCAAGATCTAGGGGGGAACACCGGGGAGCTGTTTTTT | CASSQDLGGNTGELFF
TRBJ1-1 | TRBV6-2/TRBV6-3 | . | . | TGTGCCAGCAGTTGGGGGGCCGGTGAAGCTTTCTTT | CASSWGAGEAFF
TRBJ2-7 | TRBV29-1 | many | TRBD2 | TGCAGCGTTGAAGGGAGCGGGAACGAGCAGTACTTC | CSVEGSGNEQYF
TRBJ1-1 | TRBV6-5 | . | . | TGTGCCAGCAGCCCCCGTTTGGAGAACACTGAAGCTTTCTTT | CASSPRLENTEAFF
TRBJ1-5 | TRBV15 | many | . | TGTGCCACCAGCAGAGTAGGCAATCAGCCCCAGCATTTT | CATSRVGNQPQHF
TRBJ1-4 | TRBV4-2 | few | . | TGTGCCAGCAGCCAAGAAACAGGCCCAGGTCGTGGAAAACTGTTTTTT | CASSQETGPGRGKLFF
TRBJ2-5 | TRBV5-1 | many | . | TGCGCCAGCAGCTTGGAAGTTACTAGTATGGAGACCCAGTACTTC | CASSLEVTSMETQYF
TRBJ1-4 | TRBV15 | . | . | TGTGCCACCAGCAGAGTTTCTCCGGCGGACGAAAAACTGTTTTTT | CATSRVSPADEKLFF
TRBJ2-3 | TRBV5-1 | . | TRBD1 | TGCGCCAGCAGCAGGTGGGACAGGGGGACAGATACGCAGTATTTT | CASSRWDRGTDTQYF
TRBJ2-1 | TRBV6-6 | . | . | TGTGCCAGCAAGTTTGGCAGGGGATCTAACAATGAGCAGTTCTTC | CASKFGRGSNNEQFF
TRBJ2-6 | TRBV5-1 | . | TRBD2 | TGCGCCAGCAGCTTCCCAACGCGCGGGGGGACACTTGGGGCCAACGTCCTGACTTTC | CASSFPTRGGTLGANVLTF
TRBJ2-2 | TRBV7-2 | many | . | TGTGCCAGCAGCTTAGCGGGGGGGAACACCGGGGAGCTGTTTTTT | CASSLAGGNTGELFF
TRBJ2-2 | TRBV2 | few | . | TGTGCCAGCAGTGAGGAGGGAGCTAGAACCGGGGAGCTGTTTTTT | CASSEEGARTGELFF
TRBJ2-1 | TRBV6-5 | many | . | TGTGCCAGCAGATCAACCGGGACTGCCTCCTACAATGAGCAGTTCTTC | CASRSTGTASYNEQFF
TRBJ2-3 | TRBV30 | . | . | TGTGCCTGGACCTTTGGAGGGAACACAGATACGCAGTATTTT | CAWTFGGNTDTQYF
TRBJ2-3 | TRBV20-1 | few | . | TGCAGTGCTAGAGATGACAGGACACGACTTAGCACAGATACGCAGTATTTT | CSARDDRTRLSTDTQYF
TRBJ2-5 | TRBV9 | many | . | TGTGCCAGCAGCGTAGCTAACCGGGCCCCCCAAGAGACCCAGTACTTC | CASSVANRAPQETQYF